These T cell receptor beta chains were read from a single sample in a study of PD-L1 blockade in urothelial cancer. Here immunoSEQ multiplex PCR was the method, and the copy in TCRdb shows in-frame clones only, minus some. The sample has around 92,000 clones; 89% are singletons. The input for sequencing was PBMCs, taken around atezolizumab (anti-PD-L1) treatment. The receptors come from a woman older than 75 with urothelial cancer. The CDR3 runs from the conserved cysteine through the conserved F or W. A D gene is named only where the DNA matches it firmly. Size is omitted from some rows. Given values are once, few, many or a class for expanded clones.

V gene	J gene	clone size	D gene	CDR3 DNA	CDR3 protein
TRBV19	TRBJ1-2	-	-	TGTGCCAGTAGTATACCGGGAAGAGCTAACTATGGCTACACCTTC	CASSIPGRANYGYTF
TRBV29-1	TRBJ2-7	-	-	TGCAGCGTTGGTGGGGCAGCCTACGAGCAGTACTTC	CSVGGAAYEQYF
TRBV6-1	TRBJ1-2	few	TRBD1	TGTGCCAGCAATCCGGGACAGCCTCTCGGTGGCTACACCTTC	CASNPGQPLGGYTF
TRBV18	TRBJ1-5	once	-	TGTGCCAGCTCAGCCGGGACACCCGATCAGGCCCAGCATTTT	CASSAGTPDQAQHF
TRBV7-8	TRBJ2-2	-	-	TGTGCCAGCAGCAAATTAGCGAACACCGGGGAGCTGTTTTTT	CASSKLANTGELFF
TRBV11-2	TRBJ1-4	-	TRBD1	TGTGCCAGCAGCTTAGTCAGGGGGCGAGGAAAACTGTTTTTT	CASSLVRGRGKLFF
TRBV28	TRBJ1-1	-	-	TGTGCCAGCAGCCTCCCCACCGAGGCTTTCTTT	CASSLPTEAFF
TRBV18	TRBJ2-7	-	-	TGTGCCAGCTCCTTCGCGGCAGCAGCAGAGTCCTACGAGCAGTACTTC	CASSFAAAAESYEQYF
TRBV19	TRBJ2-5	-	TRBD2	TGTGCCAGTAGTCCCGGGACTAGCGGAGCGGGGGTAGAGACCCAGTACTTC	CASSPGTSGAGVETQYF
TRBV6-5	TRBJ1-1	-	-	TGTGCCAGCAGACGTGGGACACTCTCTCTCACTGAAGCTTTCTTT	CASRRGTLSLTEAFF
TRBV19	TRBJ1-5	-	-	TGTGCCAGTAGAAATGACAGGACTAGCAATCAGCCCCAGCATTTT	CASRNDRTSNQPQHF
TRBV5-1	TRBJ2-5	-	-	TGCGCCAGCAGCGGAGGGGCAGGCCAAGAGACCCAGTACTTC	CASSGGAGQETQYF
TRBV19	TRBJ1-1	-	-	TGTGCCAGTAAAGGGGACACTCTAATGAACACTGAAGCTTTCTTT	CASKGDTLMNTEAFF
TRBV7-2	TRBJ2-7	-	TRBD2	TGTGCCAGCACCCAAACCCTAGCGGACGAGCAGTACTTC	CASTQTLADEQYF
TRBV5-1	TRBJ2-1	-	-	TGCGCCAGCAGCCCTGGAGCCAGGGTGAATGAGCAGTTCTTC	CASSPGARVNEQFF
TRBV9	TRBJ2-5	-	-	TGTGCCAGCAGCATCGGGGGCCAAGAGACCCAGTACTTC	CASSIGGQETQYF
TRBV9	TRBJ2-7	-	TRBD1	TGTGCCAGCAGCGTAGCCCAGACAGGGGGCTACGAGCAGTACTTC	CASSVAQTGGYEQYF
TRBV7-3	TRBJ1-1	-	-	TGTGCCAGCAGCTATGAAGGGGTTAAGGTGAACACTGAAGCTTTCTTT	CASSYEGVKVNTEAFF
TRBV5-5	TRBJ2-3	once	TRBD2	TGTGCCAGCACCGCCCGGACTAGCCACACAGATACGCAGTATTTT	CASTARTSHTDTQYF
TRBV5-6	TRBJ1-2	-	TRBD1	TGTGCCAGCAGTGAAGCCGGGACAGGGGCCCTCTATGGCTACACCTTC	CASSEAGTGALYGYTF
TRBV5-1	TRBJ1-3	-	-	TGCGCCAGCAGCTTCGACGGGGGCTCTGGAAACACCATATATTTT	CASSFDGGSGNTIYF
TRBV9	TRBJ1-1	-	-	TGTGCCAGCAGCGTAGACTCGAACACTGAAGCTTTCTTT	CASSVDSNTEAFF
TRBV7-9	TRBJ1-2	-	-	TGTGCCAGCACCCGGACTCCGGGACAAATATACTATGGCTACACCTTC	CASTRTPGQIYYGYTF
TRBV19	TRBJ2-1	-	-	TGTGCCAGTAGTACCGGTGGACTCGAAGACAATGAGCAGTTCTTC	CASSTGGLEDNEQFF
TRBV6-1	TRBJ1-1	-	-	TGTGCCAGCAGTGAGGGGCCGACACGGACTGAAGCTTTCTTT	CASSEGPTRTEAFF
TRBV4-1	TRBJ1-4	-	-	TGCGCCAGCAGCCGAGTAAGAGAGGCAGGGCTTAGGGAAAAACTGTTTTTT	CASSRVREAGLREKLFF
TRBV5-1	TRBJ2-5	-	-	TGCGCCAGCAGCTTCGGGACTCCCCAAGAGACCCAGTACTTC	CASSFGTPQETQYF
TRBV7-2	TRBJ1-3	-	-	TGTGCCAGCAGCTTAGATTATAGTGGAAACACCATATATTTT	CASSLDYSGNTIYF
TRBV2	TRBJ2-2	-	TRBD2	TGTGCCAGCAGTGATCGACTAGCGGGTAACACCGGGGAGCTGTTTTTT	CASSDRLAGNTGELFF
TRBV11-2	TRBJ2-7	-	-	TGTGCCAGCAGCCCCGGCGGTAGCAGCTACGAGCAGTACTTC	CASSPGGSSYEQYF
TRBV5-1	TRBJ1-1	-	-	TGCGCCAGCAGCCAGACAGGGAACACTGAAGCTTTCTTT	CASSQTGNTEAFF